This T cell receptor beta chain was found in a study of blood T cell repertoires in COVID-19. Germline V gene sequence: CDR1 LNHDA, CDR2 SQIVND (reference sequence). CDR3 length: 12 amino acids. A note on this clone: An end of the junction does not agree with germline; a read error may underlie this.

Per the original data handling: Estimation of nucleated cell counts relied on the amplification of reference gene primers. TCRdb keeps only in-frame clones here, not all; method: immunoSEQ multiplex PCR. V and J calls and clone size come straight from that table; D and trimming were deduced from the DNA. Of about 190,000 clones listed, about 90% were seen once; the top ten hold 0.62%. Sequencing used peripheral blood. The chain combines TRBV19 with TRBJ2-2; possibly TRBD1 for D (6 bases). The TCR originated in a man in his fifties with acute or convalescent COVID-19. CDR3: CASIRGHRGAVF. Here the CDR3 DNA reads TGTGCCAGTATCAGGGGACACCGGGGAGCTGTTTTT.